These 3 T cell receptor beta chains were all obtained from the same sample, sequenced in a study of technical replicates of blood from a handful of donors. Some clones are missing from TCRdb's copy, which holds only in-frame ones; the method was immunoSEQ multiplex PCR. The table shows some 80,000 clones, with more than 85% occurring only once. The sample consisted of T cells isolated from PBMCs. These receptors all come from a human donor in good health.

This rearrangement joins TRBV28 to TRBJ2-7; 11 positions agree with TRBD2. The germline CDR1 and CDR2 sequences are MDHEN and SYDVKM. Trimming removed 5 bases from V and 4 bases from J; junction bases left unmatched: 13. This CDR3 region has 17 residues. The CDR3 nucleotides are TGTGCCAGCAGTGCACGGGTGGGACTAGCGGCCGCATACGAGCAGTACTTC. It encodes CASSARVGLAAAYEQYF.

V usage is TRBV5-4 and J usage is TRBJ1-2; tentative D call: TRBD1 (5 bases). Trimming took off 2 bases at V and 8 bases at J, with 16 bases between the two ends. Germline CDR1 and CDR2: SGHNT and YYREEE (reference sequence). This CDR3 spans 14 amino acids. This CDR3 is CASSFWGGLEGYTF. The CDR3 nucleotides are TGTGCCAGCAGCTTCTGGGGCGGATTAGAGGGCTACACCTTC.

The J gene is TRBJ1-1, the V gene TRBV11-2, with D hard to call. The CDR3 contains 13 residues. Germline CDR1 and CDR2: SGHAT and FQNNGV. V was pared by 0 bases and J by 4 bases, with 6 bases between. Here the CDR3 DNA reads TGTGCCAGCAGCTTAGAGAGGGCCACTGAAGCTTTCTTT. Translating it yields CASSLERATEAFF.